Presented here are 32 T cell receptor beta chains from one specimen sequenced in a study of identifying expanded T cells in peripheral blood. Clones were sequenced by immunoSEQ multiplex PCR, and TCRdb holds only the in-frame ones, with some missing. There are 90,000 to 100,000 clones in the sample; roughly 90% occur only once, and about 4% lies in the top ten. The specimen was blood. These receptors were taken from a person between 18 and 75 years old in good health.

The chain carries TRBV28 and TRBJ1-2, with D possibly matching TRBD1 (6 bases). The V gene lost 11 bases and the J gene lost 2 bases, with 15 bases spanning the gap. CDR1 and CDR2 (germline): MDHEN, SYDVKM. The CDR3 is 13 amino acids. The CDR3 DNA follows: TGTGCCGTACTTTTCGGGACAAACTATGGCTACACCTTC. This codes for CAVLFGTNYGYTF.

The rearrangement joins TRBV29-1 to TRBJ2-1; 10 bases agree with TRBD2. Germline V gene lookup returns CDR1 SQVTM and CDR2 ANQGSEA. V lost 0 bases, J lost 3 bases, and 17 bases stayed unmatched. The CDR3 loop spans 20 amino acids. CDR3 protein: CSVEDREGASGRAYYNEQFF. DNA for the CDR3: TGCAGCGTTGAAGATAGAGAGGGGGCAAGCGGGAGGGCCTACTACAATGAGCAGTTCTTC.

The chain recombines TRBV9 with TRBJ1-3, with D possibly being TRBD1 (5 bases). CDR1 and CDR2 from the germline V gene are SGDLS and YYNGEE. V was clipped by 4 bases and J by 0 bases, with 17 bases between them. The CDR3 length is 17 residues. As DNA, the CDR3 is TGTGCCAGCAGCCCTCGAGCAGACAGCGGCTCTGGAAACACCATATATTTT. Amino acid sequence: CASSPRADSGSGNTIYF.

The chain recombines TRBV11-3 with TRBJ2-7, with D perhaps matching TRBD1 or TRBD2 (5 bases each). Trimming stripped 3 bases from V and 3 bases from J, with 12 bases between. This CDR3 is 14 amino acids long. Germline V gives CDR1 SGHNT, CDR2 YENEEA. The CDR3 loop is CASSLGTVGYEQYF. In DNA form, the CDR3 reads TGTGCCAGCAGCTTGGGGACCGTGGGCTACGAGCAGTACTTC.

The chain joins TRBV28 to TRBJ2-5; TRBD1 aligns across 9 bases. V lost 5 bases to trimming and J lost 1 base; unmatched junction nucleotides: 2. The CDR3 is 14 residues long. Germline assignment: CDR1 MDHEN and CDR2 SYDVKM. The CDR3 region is CASSTGGFQETQYF. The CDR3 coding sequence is TGTGCCAGCAGTACAGGGGGCTTCCAAGAGACCCAGTACTTC.

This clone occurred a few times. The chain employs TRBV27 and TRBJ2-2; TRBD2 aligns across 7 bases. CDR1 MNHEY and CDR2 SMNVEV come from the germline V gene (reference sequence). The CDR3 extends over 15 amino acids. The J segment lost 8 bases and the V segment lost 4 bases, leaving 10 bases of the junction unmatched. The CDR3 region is CASSSRGEGEGELFF. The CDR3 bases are TGTGCCAGCAGTTCCCGGGGGGAAGGAGAGGGGGAGCTGTTTTTT.

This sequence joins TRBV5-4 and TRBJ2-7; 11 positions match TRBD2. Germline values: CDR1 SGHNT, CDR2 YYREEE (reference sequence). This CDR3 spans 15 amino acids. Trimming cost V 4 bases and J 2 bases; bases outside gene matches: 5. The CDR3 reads CASSAGLAVTYEQYF. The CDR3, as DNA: TGTGCCAGCAGCGCGGGACTAGCGGTCACCTACGAGCAGTACTTC.

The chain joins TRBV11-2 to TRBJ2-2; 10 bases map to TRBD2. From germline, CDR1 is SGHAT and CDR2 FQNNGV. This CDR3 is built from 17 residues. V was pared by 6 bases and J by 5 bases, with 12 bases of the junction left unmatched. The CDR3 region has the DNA TGTGCCAGCAGACCTGAGTTAGCGGGAGGCCGGACCGGGGAGCTGTTTTTT. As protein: CASRPELAGGRTGELFF.

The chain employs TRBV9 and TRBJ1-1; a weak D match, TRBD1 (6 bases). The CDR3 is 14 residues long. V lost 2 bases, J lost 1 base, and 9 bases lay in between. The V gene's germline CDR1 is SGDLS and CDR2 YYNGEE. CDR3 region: CASSVLGGNTEAFF. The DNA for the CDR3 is TGTGCCAGCAGCGTCCTAGGGGGGAACACTGAAGCTTTCTTT. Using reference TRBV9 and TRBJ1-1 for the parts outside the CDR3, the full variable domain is DSGVTQTPKHLITATGQRVTLRCSPRSGDLSVYWYQQSLDQGLQFLIQYYNGEERAKGNILERFSAQQFPDLHSELNLSSLELGDSALYFCASSVLGGNTEAFFGQGTRLTVV.

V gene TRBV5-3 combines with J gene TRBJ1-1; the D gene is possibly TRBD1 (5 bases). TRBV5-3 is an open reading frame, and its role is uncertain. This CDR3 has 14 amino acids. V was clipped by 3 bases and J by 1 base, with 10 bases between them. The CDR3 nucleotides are TGTGCCAGAAGCTCAGGACAAAGGAACACTGAAGCTTTCTTT. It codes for CARSSGQRNTEAFF.

The CDR3 nucleotides are TGTGCCAGCTCACCACCATCAGGGGTCGGTGAAAAACTGTTTTTT. Amino acids: CASSPPSGVGEKLFF. This rearrangement joins TRBV18 to TRBJ1-4, with D tentatively TRBD1 (6 bases). The CDR3 is 15 residues long. The ends were cut back, 0 bases at V and 7 bases at J, with 12 bases in the middle. Germline CDR1 is KGHSH and CDR2 is LQKENI.

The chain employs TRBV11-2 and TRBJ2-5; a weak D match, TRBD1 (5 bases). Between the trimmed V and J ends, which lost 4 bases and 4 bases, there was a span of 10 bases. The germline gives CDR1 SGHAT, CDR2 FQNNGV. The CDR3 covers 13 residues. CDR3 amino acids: CASSSAGPETQYF. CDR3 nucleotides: TGTGCCAGCAGCTCGGCAGGGCCAGAGACCCAGTACTTC.

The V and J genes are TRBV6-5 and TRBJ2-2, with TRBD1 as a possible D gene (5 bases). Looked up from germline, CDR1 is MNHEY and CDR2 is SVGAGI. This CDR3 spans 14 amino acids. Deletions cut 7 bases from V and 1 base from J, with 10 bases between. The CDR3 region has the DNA TGTGCCAGCACCCCAGACAGGAACACCGGGGAGCTGTTTTTT. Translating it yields CASTPDRNTGELFF.

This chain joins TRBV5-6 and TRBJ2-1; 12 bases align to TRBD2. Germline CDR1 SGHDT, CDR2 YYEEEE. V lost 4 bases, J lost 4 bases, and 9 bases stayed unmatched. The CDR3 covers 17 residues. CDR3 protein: CASSPGLAGLPYNEQFF. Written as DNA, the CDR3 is TGTGCCAGCAGCCCCGGACTAGCGGGACTACCTTACAATGAGCAGTTCTTC.

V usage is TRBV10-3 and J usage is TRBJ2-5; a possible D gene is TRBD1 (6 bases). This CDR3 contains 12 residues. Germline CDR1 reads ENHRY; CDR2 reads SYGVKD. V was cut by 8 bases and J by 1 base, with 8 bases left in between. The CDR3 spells CAIQDSQETQYF. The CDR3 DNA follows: TGTGCCATCCAGGACAGCCAAGAGACCCAGTACTTC.

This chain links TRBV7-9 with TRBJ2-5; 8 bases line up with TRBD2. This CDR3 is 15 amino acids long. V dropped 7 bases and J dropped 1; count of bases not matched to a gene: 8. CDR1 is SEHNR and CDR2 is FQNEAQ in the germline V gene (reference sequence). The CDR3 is CASIHLAGFQETQYF. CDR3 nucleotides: TGTGCCAGCATCCACTTAGCGGGGTTCCAAGAGACCCAGTACTTC.

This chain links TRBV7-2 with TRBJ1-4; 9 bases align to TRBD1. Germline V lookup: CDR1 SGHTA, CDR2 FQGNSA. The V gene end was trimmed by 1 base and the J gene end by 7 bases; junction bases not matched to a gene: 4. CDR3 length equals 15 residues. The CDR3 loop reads CASSLDRGRFEKLFF. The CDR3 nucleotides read TGTGCCAGCAGCTTAGACAGGGGGCGATTTGAAAAACTGTTTTTT.

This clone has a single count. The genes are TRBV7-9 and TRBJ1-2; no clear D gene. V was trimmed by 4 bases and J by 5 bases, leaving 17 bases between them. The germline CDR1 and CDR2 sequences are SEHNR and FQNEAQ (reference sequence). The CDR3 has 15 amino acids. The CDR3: CASSYQGGRNYGYTF. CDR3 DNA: TGTGCCAGCAGCTATCAAGGAGGGAGAAATTATGGCTACACCTTC.

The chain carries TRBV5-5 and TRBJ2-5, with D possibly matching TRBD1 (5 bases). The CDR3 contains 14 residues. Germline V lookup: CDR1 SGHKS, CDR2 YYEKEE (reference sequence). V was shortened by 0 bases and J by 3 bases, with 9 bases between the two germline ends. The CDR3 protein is CASSLGQWEETQYF. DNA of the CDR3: TGTGCCAGCAGCTTGGGACAGTGGGAAGAGACCCAGTACTTC.

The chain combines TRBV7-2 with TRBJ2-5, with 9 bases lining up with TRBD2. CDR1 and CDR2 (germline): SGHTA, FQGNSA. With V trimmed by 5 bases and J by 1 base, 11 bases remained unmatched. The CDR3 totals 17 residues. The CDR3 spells CASSLGVAGGIQETQYF. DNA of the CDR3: TGTGCCAGCAGCCTGGGGGTTGCGGGGGGGATCCAAGAGACCCAGTACTTC.

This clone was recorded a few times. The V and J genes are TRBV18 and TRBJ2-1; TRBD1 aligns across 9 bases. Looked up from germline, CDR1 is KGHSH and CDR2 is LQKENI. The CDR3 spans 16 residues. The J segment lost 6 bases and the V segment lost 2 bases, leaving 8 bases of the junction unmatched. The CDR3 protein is CASSPRGGTGSNEQFF. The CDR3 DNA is TGTGCCAGCTCACCAAGGGGCGGGACAGGGTCCAATGAGCAGTTCTTC. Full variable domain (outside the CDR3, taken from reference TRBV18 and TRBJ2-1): NAGVMQNPRHLVRRRGQEARLRCSPMKGHSHVYWYRQLPEEGLKFMVYLQKENIIDESGMPKERFSAEFPKEGPSILRIQQVVRGDSAAYFCASSPRGGTGSNEQFFGPGTRLTVL.

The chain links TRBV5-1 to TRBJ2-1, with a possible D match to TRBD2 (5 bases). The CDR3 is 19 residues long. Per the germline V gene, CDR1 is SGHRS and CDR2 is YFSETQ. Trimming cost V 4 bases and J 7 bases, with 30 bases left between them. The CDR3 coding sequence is TGCGCCAGCAGCCCCGGCCCCCCCTACCCCCCCGGGATGCGGAATGAGCAGTTCTTC. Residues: CASSPGPPYPPGMRNEQFF.

CDR3 in amino acids: CASREQGKGADTQYF. In nucleotides, the CDR3 is TGTGCCAGCAGGGAACAGGGAAAAGGCGCAGATACGCAGTATTTT. V is TRBV28 and J is TRBJ2-3; a possible D gene is TRBD1 (6 bases). The CDR3 runs to 15 residues. Germline CDR1 reads MDHEN; CDR2 reads SYDVKM. The V end was cut by 6 bases, the J end by 4 bases, with 17 bases between.

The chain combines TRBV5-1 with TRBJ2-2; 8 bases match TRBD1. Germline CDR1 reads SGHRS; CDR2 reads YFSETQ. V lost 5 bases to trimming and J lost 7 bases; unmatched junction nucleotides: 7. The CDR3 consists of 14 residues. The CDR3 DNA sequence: TGCGCCAGCAGTTCGCTACAGGGGGTCGGGGAGCTGTTTTTT. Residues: CASSSLQGVGELFF.

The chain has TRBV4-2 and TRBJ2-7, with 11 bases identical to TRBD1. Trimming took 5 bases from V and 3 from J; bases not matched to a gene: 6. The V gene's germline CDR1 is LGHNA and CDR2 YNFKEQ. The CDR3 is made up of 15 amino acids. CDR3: CASSSRDRGNYEQYF. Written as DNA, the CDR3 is TGTGCCAGCAGCAGCCGGGACAGGGGGAACTACGAGCAGTACTTC.

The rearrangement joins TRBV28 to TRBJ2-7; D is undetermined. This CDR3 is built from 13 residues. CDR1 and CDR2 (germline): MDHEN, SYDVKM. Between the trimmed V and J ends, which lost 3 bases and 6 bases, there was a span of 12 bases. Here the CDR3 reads CASSLDDTTEQYF. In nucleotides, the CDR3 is TGTGCCAGCAGTTTGGACGATACTACCGAGCAGTACTTC.

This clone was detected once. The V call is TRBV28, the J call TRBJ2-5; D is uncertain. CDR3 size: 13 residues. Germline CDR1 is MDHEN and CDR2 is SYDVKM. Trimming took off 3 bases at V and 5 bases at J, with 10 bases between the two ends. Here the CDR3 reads CASSFSPRETQYF. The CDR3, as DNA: TGTGCCAGCAGTTTTTCCCCTAGGGAGACCCAGTACTTC.

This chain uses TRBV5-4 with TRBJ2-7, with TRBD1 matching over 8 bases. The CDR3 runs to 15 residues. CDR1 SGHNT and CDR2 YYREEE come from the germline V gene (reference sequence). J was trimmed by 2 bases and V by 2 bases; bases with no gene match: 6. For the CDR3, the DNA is TGTGCCAGCAGCTTCAGGGGGCGCGGGACCTACGAGCAGTACTTC. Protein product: CASSFRGRGTYEQYF.

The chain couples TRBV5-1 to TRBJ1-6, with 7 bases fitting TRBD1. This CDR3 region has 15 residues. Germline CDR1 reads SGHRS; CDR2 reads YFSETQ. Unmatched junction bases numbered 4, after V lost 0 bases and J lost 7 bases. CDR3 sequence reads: CASSLADRVNSPLHF. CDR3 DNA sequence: TGCGCCAGCAGCTTGGCCGACAGGGTGAATTCACCCCTCCACTTT.

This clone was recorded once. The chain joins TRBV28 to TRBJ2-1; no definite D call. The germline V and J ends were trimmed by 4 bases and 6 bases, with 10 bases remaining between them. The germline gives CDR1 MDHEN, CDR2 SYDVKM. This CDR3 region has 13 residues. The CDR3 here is CASSSPRRNEQFF. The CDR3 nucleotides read TGTGCCAGCAGTTCACCCCGTCGCAATGAGCAGTTCTTC.

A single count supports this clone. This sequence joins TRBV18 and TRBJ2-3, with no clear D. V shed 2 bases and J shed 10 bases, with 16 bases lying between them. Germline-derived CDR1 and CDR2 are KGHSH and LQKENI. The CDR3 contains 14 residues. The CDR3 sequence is CASSPSTNPFSQYF. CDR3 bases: TGTGCCAGCTCACCAAGTACCAACCCCTTCTCGCAGTATTTT.

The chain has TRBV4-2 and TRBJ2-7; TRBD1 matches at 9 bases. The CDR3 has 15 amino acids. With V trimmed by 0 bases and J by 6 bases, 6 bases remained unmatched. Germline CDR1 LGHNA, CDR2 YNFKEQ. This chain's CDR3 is CASSQDRDRVTEQYF. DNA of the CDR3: TGTGCCAGCAGCCAAGACCGGGACAGGGTCACCGAGCAGTACTTC.